The present entry profiles one TCR beta chain with its context. No antigen is known for it. It has no much larger one-base neighbor in the sample; base qualities were not kept. These data originate in a study of control samples from healthy donors and cancer patients (TCRdb year 2020). Libraries were constructed by the immunoSEQ multiplex PCR assay. TCRdb stores this immuneACCESS table with in-frame sequences only. Part of the clones is absent; in the studies checked, under half of the shortfall reflects unresolved V genes, and no reason is known for the rest. The sample table shows 60,000 to 75,000 clones, and about 90% are seen once. The top ten hold under 3% of the sample. The CDR3 spans 13 residues, from the cysteine through the phenylalanine. Only the CDR3 part of the read is kept: 39 bases, read in frame from the first base. The germline V gene (reference sequence) provides CDR1 GTSNPN and CDR2 SVGIG. Compared with germline, V lacks 3 bases and J lacks 4 bases; bases without a gene match: 4.

The TCR sequence derives from a woman aged 50 to 65 with head and neck cancer. The sample consisted of PBMCs. Recombination joined TRBV30 with TRBJ2-5; a stretch of 8 junction bases matches TRBD1. The nucleotide sequence is TGTGCCTGGAGCTCCGACAGGGGAGAGACCCAGTACTTC. Its translation reads: CAWSSDRGETQYF.